The entry below describes one TCR beta chain. Authors' analysis steps: For nucleated cells, counts were estimated from reference gene primer amplification. Libraries were prepared by immunoSEQ multiplex PCR; TCRdb keeps only in-frame clonotypes and omits some of them. Clone size and V and J calls were adopted from that table, with D and trimming inferred from the DNA. Found here are tens of thousands of clones, approximately 91% of them singletons; the top ten hold roughly 3%. The data were taken from a study of blood T cell repertoires in COVID-19. Study as a whole: PBMCs, B-cell-depleted T cells, or T cells provided the cDNA or gDNA that made up the material.

Germline CDR1 is SGHRS and CDR2 is YFSETQ. Trimming removed 0 bases from V and 4 bases from J; junction bases left unmatched: 5. This CDR3 has 15 residues. The sample comprised peripheral blood. The chain has TRBV5-1 and TRBJ2-3; 7 nucleotides align to TRBD2. This sequence was found in a woman of 80 years or more with acute or convalescent COVID-19. In DNA, the CDR3 is TGCGCCAGCAGCTTGGCCCCGGGACTATCAGATACGCAGTATTTT. It yields the protein CASSLAPGLSDTQYF.